Presented here are 14 T cell receptor beta chains from one specimen sequenced in a study of breast tumors, draining lymph nodes, adjacent tissues. TCRdb redid the calling of the multiplex PCR reads with MiXCR, one entry per CDR3 protein. In the table there are roughly 130,000 distinct CDR3 sequences, just under 20% of which are singletons. Breast cancer patients provided tissue from their axillary draining lymph nodes. The sequencing sample was made of axillary lymph node tissue. Receptor source: a female donor with breast cancer. Some clones in this sample may be carry-over from other donors' samples.

This clonotype was counted many times. J is TRBJ1-3 and V is TRBV29-1; D is uncertain. The CDR3 covers 11 residues. Trimming pared 3 bases from V and 0 bases from J, leaving 0 bases between. Germline values: CDR1 SQVTM, CDR2 ANQGSEA. CDR3 protein: CSVDSGNTIYF. The DNA of the CDR3 is TGCAGCGTTGACTCTGGAAACACCATATATTTT. Full variable domain (rest looked up from reference TRBV29-1 and TRBJ1-3): SAVISQKPSRDICQRGTSLTIQCQVDSQVTMMFWYRQQPGQSLTLIATANQGSEATYESGFVIDKFPISRPNLTFSTLTVSNMSPEDSSIYLCSVDSGNTIYFGEGSWLTVV.

This clonotype was found many times. V and J are TRBV4-1 and TRBJ2-6; 8 nucleotides agree with TRBD1. The V gene end was trimmed by 2 bases and the J gene end by 0 bases; junction bases not matched to a gene: 6. The germline V gene encodes CDR1 MGHRA and CDR2 YSYEKL. This CDR3 region has 18 residues. CDR3 DNA: TGCGCCAGCAGCCAAAAACCGGGACAGGACTCTGGGGCCAACGTCCTGACTTTC. Translating it yields CASSQKPGQDSGANVLTF.

At least ten counts were recorded for this clonotype. V is TRBV11-2 and J is TRBJ1-6; the D gene is possibly TRBD1 (6 bases). Trimming cost V 4 bases and J 4 bases, with 14 bases left between them. This CDR3 contains 16 residues. Per the germline V gene, CDR1 is SGHAT and CDR2 is FQNNGV. The CDR3 here is CASSSDPGHYNSPLHF. The DNA of the CDR3 is TGTGCCAGCAGCTCGGATCCGGGACATTATAATTCACCCCTCCACTTT.

This clonotype was recorded many times. The chain uses TRBV20-1 and TRBJ2-7, with 7 positions matching TRBD1. Germline V gives CDR1 DFQATT, CDR2 SNEGSKA (reference sequence). CDR3 size: 13 residues. V shed 2 bases and J 6 bases; nucleotides not matched to a gene: 7. Here the CDR3 DNA reads TGCAGTGCTAGAAAGGGACAGAGGGGCGAGCAGTACTTC. Translating it yields CSARKGQRGEQYF.

The chain links TRBV6-2 or TRBV6-3 to TRBJ1-5; TRBD1 is a possible D gene (6 bases). V was clipped by 0 bases and J by 2 bases, with 11 bases between them. Germline values: CDR1 MNHEY, CDR2 SVGEGT. This CDR3 comprises 16 residues. CDR3 nucleotide sequence: TGTGCCAGCAGTTACTCGACGGGGGGCCGCAATCAGCCCCAGCATTTT. Translating gives CASSYSTGGRNQPQHF.

This chain links TRBV6-5 with TRBJ2-3; the D is unclear. V gave up 10 bases and J gave up 2 bases, with 16 bases separating them. CDR1 is MNHEY and CDR2 is SVGAGI in the germline V gene. The CDR3 consists of 14 residues. The CDR3 nucleotides read TGTGCCACCAAGGTAACAGAACCCACAGATACGCAGTATTTT. It specifies CATKVTEPTDTQYF.

This clonotype was seen ten or more times. This chain connects TRBV7-9 to TRBJ2-7, with D tentatively TRBD2 (6 bases). Germline V gene lookup returns CDR1 SEHNR and CDR2 FQNEAQ (reference sequence). The CDR3 sequence is 14 residues long. V lost 5 bases and J lost 6, with 17 bases in between. The CDR3 is CASSDPREVGEQYF. The CDR3 coding sequence is TGTGCCAGCAGCGACCCCAGGGAGGTCGGCGAGCAGTACTTC. Filled out from reference TRBV7-9 and TRBJ2-7, the complete variable domain reads DTGVSQNPRHKITKRGQNVTFRCDPISEHNRLYWYRQTLGQGPEFLTYFQNEAQLEKSRLLSDRFSAERPKGSFSTLEIQRTEQGDSAMYLCASSDPREVGEQYFGPGTRLTVT.

A word on this clonotype: This clone may be a read error of a much larger clone one base away. The CDR3 does not end in the conserved phenylalanine or tryptophan, so this is likely a read error. This sequence joins TRBV6-2 or TRBV6-3 and TRBJ2-7, with 9 positions matching TRBD2. Germline V gene lookup returns CDR1 MNHEY and CDR2 SVGEGT. The CDR3 extends over 14 amino acids. Trimming removed 6 bases from V and 4 bases from J; junction bases left unmatched: 7. CDR3 in amino acids: CASRRLAEQYEQYL. The CDR3 bases are TGTGCCAGCAGGCGACTAGCGGAGCAATACGAGCAGTACCTC.

This clonotype was seen ten or more times. J is TRBJ1-2 and V is TRBV12-3 or TRBV12-4, with TRBD1 as a possible D gene (6 bases). This CDR3 has 15 residues. V was pared by 2 bases and J by 5 bases, with 15 bases between. The DNA of the CDR3 is TGTGCCAGCAGTTTACGGGAGGGGGGAGGTTATGGCTACACCTTC. Translating gives CASSLREGGGYGYTF.

Concerning this clonotype itself: Since a much larger clone is just one base distant, this may be a read error. The chain joins TRBV5-1 to TRBJ2-1; TRBD1 or TRBD2 may be the D gene (5 bases each). Germline CDR1 SGHRS, CDR2 YFSETQ. V lost 4 bases and J 12 bases, leaving 23 bases between the germline ends. The CDR3 length is 15 residues. The CDR3 DNA reads TGCGCCAGCAGCCGCCCCGGGGCCGAGTTCTATGGGCAGTTCTTC. Translated, it gives CASSRPGAEFYGQFF.

This clonotype turned up a few times. V and J are TRBV19 and TRBJ2-2; 10 nucleotides match TRBD2. The CDR3 runs 16 residues. J gave up 3 bases and V 7 bases, and 8 bases lay outside the gene matches. Per germline, CDR1 LNHDA and CDR2 SQIVND (reference sequence). CDR3 sequence reads: CASTPGLAIYTGELFF. CDR3 DNA sequence: TGTGCCAGTACCCCGGGACTAGCGATTTACACCGGGGAGCTGTTTTTT.

This clonotype was seen repeatedly, ten times or more. J is TRBJ1-5 and V is TRBV19; possible D gene TRBD1, 6 bases. V lost 9 bases and J lost 4, with 13 bases in between. The CDR3 has 13 amino acids. CDR1 and CDR2 (germline): LNHDA, SQIVND (reference sequence). The CDR3: CASSPGVNQPQHF. The CDR3, as DNA: TGTGCCAGCAGTCCAGGGGTGAATCAGCCCCAGCATTTT. The whole variable domain, filled in from reference TRBV19 and TRBJ1-5, reads DGGITQSPKYLFRKEGQNVTLSCEQNLNHDAMYWYRQDPGQGLRLIYYSQIVNDFQKGDIAEGYSVSREKKESFPLTVTSAQKNPTAFYLCASSPGVNQPQHFGDGTRLSIL.

The table lists this clonotype with many counts. This chain connects TRBV11-2 to TRBJ2-7; 9 bases fit TRBD2. This CDR3 has 16 amino acids. Germline V gives CDR1 SGHAT, CDR2 FQNNGV. After removal of 5 bases from V and 2 bases from J, the junction contained 10 bases not matched to a gene. CDR3 residues: CASSVRLAGETYEQYF. CDR3 DNA: TGTGCCAGCAGCGTAAGATTAGCGGGAGAGACCTACGAGCAGTACTTC.

This clonotype was seen many times. The rearrangement joins TRBV20-1 to TRBJ1-5; TRBD1 is a possible D gene (6 bases). Germline values: CDR1 DFQATT, CDR2 SNEGSKA (reference sequence). The CDR3 runs to 12 residues. V was cut by 3 bases and J by 7 bases, with 10 bases left in between. The CDR3 here is CSASTRGQPQHF. The CDR3 region has the DNA TGCAGTGCTAGCACTAGGGGGCAGCCCCAGCATTTT.